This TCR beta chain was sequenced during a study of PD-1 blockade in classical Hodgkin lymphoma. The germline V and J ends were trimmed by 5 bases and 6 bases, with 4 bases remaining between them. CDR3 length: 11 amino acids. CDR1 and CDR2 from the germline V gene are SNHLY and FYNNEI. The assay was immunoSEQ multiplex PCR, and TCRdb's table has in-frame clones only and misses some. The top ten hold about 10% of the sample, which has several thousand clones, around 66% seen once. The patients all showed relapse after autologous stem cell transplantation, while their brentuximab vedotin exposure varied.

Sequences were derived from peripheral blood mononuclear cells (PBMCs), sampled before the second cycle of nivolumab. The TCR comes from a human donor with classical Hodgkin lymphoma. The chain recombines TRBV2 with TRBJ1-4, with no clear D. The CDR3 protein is CASSFDEKLFF. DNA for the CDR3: TGTGCCAGCAGTTTCGATGAAAAACTGTTTTTT.